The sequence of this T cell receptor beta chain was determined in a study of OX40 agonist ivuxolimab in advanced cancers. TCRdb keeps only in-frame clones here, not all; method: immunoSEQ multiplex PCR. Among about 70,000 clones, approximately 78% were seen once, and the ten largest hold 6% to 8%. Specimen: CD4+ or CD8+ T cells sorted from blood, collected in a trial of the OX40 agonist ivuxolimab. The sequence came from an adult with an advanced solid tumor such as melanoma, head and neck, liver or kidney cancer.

The CDR3 reads CASSLGAGVDEQFF. For the CDR3, the DNA is TGTGCCAGCAGCTTAGGAGCAGGGGTCGATGAGCAGTTCTTC. The chain uses TRBV11-3 and TRBJ2-1; a possible D gene is TRBD1 (6 bases). Looked up from germline, CDR1 is SGHNT and CDR2 is YENEEA. The V end lost 1 base, the J end lost 8 bases, and 12 bases lay between the germline ends. The CDR3 has 14 residues.